This TCR beta chain comes out of a study of T cells after yellow fever vaccination. With 3 bases removed from V and 5 bases from J, the gap between germline ends came to 13 bases. This CDR3 region has 14 residues. Study results and limitations: The presence of abundant clonotypes contaminating from the bulk population was possible in FACS-sorted repertoires. Clonotypes shared by both compartments, CD4 and CD8, made up a small share.

Researchers made TCR cDNA using 5'RACE template switching, and this step added a universal primer site and UMIs. TCRdb reprocessed the 5' RACE reads via MiXCR and lists one record per CDR3 protein. The sample shows hundreds of thousands of distinct CDR3 sequences, approximately 13% of them seen only once. To note about this clonotype: No antigen is known for it.

The V gene is TRBV12-3 or TRBV12-4, the J gene TRBJ2-5; D might be TRBD1 or TRBD2, each matching 5 bases. This TCR was recovered from a man aged 25 to 40 who received the YFV17D yellow fever vaccine. The specimen was PBMCs, collected on the day of the yellow fever booster vaccination. The DNA for the CDR3 is TGTGCCAGCAGTTTTGGGACGGCAACCGAGACCCAGTACTTC. It is translated as CASSFGTATETQYF.